This T cell receptor (beta chain) is drawn from a study of OX40 agonist ivuxolimab in advanced cancers. Germline values: CDR1 LGHNA, CDR2 YNFKEQ. V was clipped by 3 bases and J by 4 bases, with 9 bases between them. The CDR3 is made up of 14 amino acids. Measured with immunoSEQ multiplex PCR; TCRdb has only the in-frame clones, and not every one. The repertoire holds roughly 98,000 clones, roughly 80% seen once, with more than 1.4% in the top ten. The J gene is TRBJ2-2, the V gene TRBV4-2; D gene ambiguous. The sequence derives from an adult with an advanced solid tumor such as melanoma, head and neck, liver or kidney cancer. The specimen comprised CD4+ or CD8+ T cells sorted from blood, sampled in a trial of the OX40 agonist ivuxolimab. The CDR3 DNA sequence: TGTGCCAGCAGCCAGAGCGAGATCACCGGGGAGCTGTTTTTT. This encodes CASSQSEITGELFF.